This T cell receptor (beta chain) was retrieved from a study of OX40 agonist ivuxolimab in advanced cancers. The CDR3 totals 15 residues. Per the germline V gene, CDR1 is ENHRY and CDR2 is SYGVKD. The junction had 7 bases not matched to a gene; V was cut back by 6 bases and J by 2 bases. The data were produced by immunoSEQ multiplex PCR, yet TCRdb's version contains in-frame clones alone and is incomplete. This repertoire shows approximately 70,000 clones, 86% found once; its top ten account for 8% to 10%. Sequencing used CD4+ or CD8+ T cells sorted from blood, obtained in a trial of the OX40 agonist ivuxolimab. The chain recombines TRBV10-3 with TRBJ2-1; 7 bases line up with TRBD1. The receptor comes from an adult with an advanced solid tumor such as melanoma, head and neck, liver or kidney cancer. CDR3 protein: CAISPAGGPYNEQFF. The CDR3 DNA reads TGTGCCATCAGCCCCGCAGGGGGACCCTACAATGAGCAGTTCTTC.